What follows are 26 T cell receptor beta chains derived from one specimen sequenced in a study of blood T cells in healthy people across ages (dated by TCRdb to about 2015). The protocol used for the library was 5' RACE. These reads were obtained on an Illumina HiSeq 2500. A second PCR of roughly 7 to 11 cycles was performed with a sample-barcoded 5' primer and a J-beta primer mix. TCRdb cleaned the public reads at Q25 with fastp, built clones with MiXCR and kept in-frame beta chains. Every CDR3 protein is listed once, alongside the most common genes and DNA of its rows. Across this sample there are 1.4 million to 1.5 million distinct CDR3 sequences, with approximately 40% seen only once. The leading ten clones occupy 6.5% to 10% of the sample. The material sequenced was blood. The receptors were sampled from a woman under 30 in good health.

This clonotype was seen more than once but under ten times. DNA for the CDR3: TGTGCCAGCAGCGTAGGAAGCGGGGGGCCGAGCTCCTACGAGCAGTACTTC. It specifies CASSVGSGGPSSYEQYF. This sequence joins TRBV9 and TRBJ2-7; TRBD2 matches 9 bases. The germline V gene encodes CDR1 SGDLS and CDR2 YYNGEE. V was clipped by 0 bases and J by 0 bases; unmatched bases: 7. The CDR3 spans 17 residues.

The genes are TRBV18 and TRBJ1-2; no firm D call. Trimming shortened V by 3 bases and J by 6 bases, and 14 bases separated the two germline ends. From germline, CDR1 is KGHSH and CDR2 LQKENI. The CDR3 extends over 14 amino acids. The chain's CDR3 is CASSPVLVGDGYTF. CDR3 DNA: TGTGCCAGCTCACCCGTACTCGTTGGGGATGGCTACACCTTC.

This clonotype occurred a few times. V and J are TRBV5-1 and TRBJ2-4; D remains ambiguous. This CDR3 has 16 amino acids. V dropped 0 bases and J dropped 1 base, with 11 bases sitting between them. Germline V gene sequence: CDR1 SGHRS, CDR2 YFSETQ. CDR3 region: CASSLAGQVAKNIQYF. CDR3 DNA: TGCGCCAGCAGCTTGGCTGGGCAGGTCGCCAAAAACATTCAGTACTTC.

This clonotype was found a few times. The V call is TRBV20-1, the J call TRBJ1-2; TRBD1 matches at 7 bases. The J segment lost 3 bases and the V segment lost 5 bases, leaving 6 bases of the junction unmatched. The length of the CDR3 is 13 residues. Looked up from germline, CDR1 is DFQATT and CDR2 is SNEGSKA (reference sequence). Written as DNA, the CDR3 is TGCAGTGCTTGGGGACAGTCAGACTATGGCTACACCTTC. Protein product: CSAWGQSDYGYTF.

As concerns this clonotype: The junction and the germline gene differ at one end; a read error may be behind it. The J gene is TRBJ2-3, the V gene TRBV7-3; D unresolved. The germline CDR1 and CDR2 sequences are SGHTA and FQGTGA. The CDR3 contains 14 residues. CDR3 coding DNA: TGTGCCAGCAGCCTGGGCGGCCTCACAGATATGCAGTATTTT. It specifies CASSLGGLTDMQYF.

This clonotype occurred a few times. This chain uses TRBV6-6 with TRBJ1-1; no reliable D call. Germline CDR1 and CDR2: MNHNY and SVGAGI (reference sequence). Trimming left V 2 bases short and J 11 bases short, with 12 bases between. The CDR3 has 12 residues. CDR3 in DNA: TGTGCCAGCAGTTACGGAGGCAGTGGCGCTTTCTTT. It yields the protein CASSYGGSGAFF.

This chain connects TRBV7-9 to TRBJ2-3; D remains ambiguous. Germline V gives CDR1 SEHNR, CDR2 FQNEAQ (reference sequence). Trimming shortened V by 2 bases and J by 2 bases, and 23 bases separated the two germline ends. This CDR3 contains 19 residues. DNA of the CDR3: TGTGCCAGCAGCTTAAAGCTCCTGAGAGACAAACCACTCACAGATACGCAGTATTTT. It is translated as CASSLKLLRDKPLTDTQYF.

The rearrangement links TRBV4-2 to TRBJ2-7; perhaps TRBD2 as D (5 bases). Germline V CDR1 and CDR2: LGHNA, YNFKEQ. CDR3 length: 16 residues. The V and J ends lost 4 bases and 1 base respectively, with 17 bases between them. CDR3 residues: CASSPSSDYSSYEQYF. CDR3 DNA sequence: TGTGCCAGCAGCCCATCCTCAGACTATTCTTCCTACGAGCAGTACTTC.

This clonotype was detected a few times. The V and J genes are TRBV10-3 and TRBJ2-3; TRBD1 matches at 8 bases. This CDR3 region has 16 residues. Germline V lookup: CDR1 ENHRY, CDR2 SYGVKD. J gave up 0 bases and V 2 bases, and 4 bases lay outside the gene matches. CDR3 bases: TGTGCCATCAGTGAGCCGGACAGGGCAAGCACAGATACGCAGTATTTT. Residues: CAISEPDRASTDTQYF.

This clonotype was seen once. A junction boundary mismatches the germline segment, possibly from a read error. The chain links TRBV11-2 to TRBJ2-5; D is unresolved. The DNA end lines up better with TRBJ2-1; the J call may be wrong. Germline-derived CDR1 and CDR2 are SGHAT and FQNNGV. The length of the CDR3 is 16 residues. In DNA, the CDR3 is TGTGCCAGCAACTTACGAACTGGAGTCAACCAAGAGACCCAGTTCTTC. Residues: CASNLRTGVNQETQFF.

The J gene is TRBJ2-1, the V gene TRBV24-1; TRBD2 agrees at 8 bases. Germline V CDR1 and CDR2: KGHDR, SFDVKD. The CDR3 extends over 16 amino acids. V lost 2 bases to trimming and J lost 9 bases; unmatched junction nucleotides: 11. The DNA of the CDR3 is TGTGCCACCAGTGATTCCGGGAGCGGGAGAGTCGGTGAGCAGTTCTTC. As protein: CATSDSGSGRVGEQFF.

The V call is TRBV14, the J call TRBJ1-2; D unclear. Germline V gives CDR1 SGHDN, CDR2 FVKESK. There are 15 residues in the CDR3. The ends were cut back, 0 bases at V and 6 bases at J, with 14 bases in the middle. CDR3: CASSQETVERDGYTF. For the CDR3, the DNA is TGTGCCAGCAGCCAAGAAACAGTAGAGCGGGATGGCTACACCTTC.

The chain links TRBV5-6 to TRBJ2-4; 7 positions match TRBD1. The assigned J gene may be wrong: the sequence end matches TRBJ2-7 better. Germline V CDR1 and CDR2: SGHDT, YYEEEE. The CDR3 sequence is 15 residues long. CDR3 sequence (DNA): TGTGCCAGCAGCGATACCGGGACAGTCTCCTACGAGCAGTACTTC. As protein: CASSDTGTVSYEQYF.

In its sample, this clonotype was seen a few times. The chain is built from TRBV10-3 and TRBJ2-7, with TRBD2 matching 7 bases. V dropped 6 bases and J dropped 1; count of bases not matched to a gene: 9. CDR3 length equals 15 residues. Germline-derived CDR1 and CDR2 are ENHRY and SYGVKD. CDR3 residues: CAIREGRAGSYEQYF. The CDR3 coding sequence is TGTGCCATCAGGGAGGGACGAGCGGGGTCCTACGAGCAGTACTTC.

The chain employs TRBV20-1 and TRBJ2-2; possible D gene TRBD1, 6 bases. The germline gives CDR1 DFQATT, CDR2 SNEGSKA (reference sequence). This CDR3 is 14 amino acids long. Trimming removed 4 bases at V and 2 bases at J, with 11 bases between. The CDR3 bases are TGCAGTGCTATGATACAGGGAAACACCGGGGAGCTGTTTTTT. It codes for CSAMIQGNTGELFF.

The V gene is TRBV9, the J gene TRBJ1-1; D is undetermined. V was shortened by 6 bases and J by 1 base, with 16 bases between the two germline ends. Germline V gene lookup returns CDR1 SGDLS and CDR2 YYNGEE. The CDR3 runs to 15 residues. This chain's CDR3 is CASNLEPSPNTEAFF. The CDR3 coding sequence is TGTGCCAGCAACCTCGAGCCCAGCCCGAACACTGAAGCTTTCTTT.

This sequence joins TRBV4-2 and TRBJ2-3; D might be TRBD2 (6 bases). Germline-derived CDR1 and CDR2 are LGHNA and YNFKEQ. The germline V and J ends were trimmed by 0 bases and 14 bases, with 18 bases remaining between them. The CDR3 is 14 residues long. The CDR3 here is CASSQDIYREKWYF. The CDR3 coding sequence is TGTGCCAGCAGCCAAGATATTTATCGGGAGAAATGGTATTTT.

The V gene is TRBV20-1, the J gene TRBJ2-7; D is unresolved. Per the germline V gene, CDR1 is DFQATT and CDR2 is SNEGSKA (reference sequence). CDR3 length: 13 amino acids. Trimming left V 3 bases short and J 2 bases short, with 11 bases between. CDR3 in amino acids: CSASGPGAYEQYF. CDR3 DNA: TGCAGTGCTAGTGGACCGGGTGCCTACGAGCAGTACTTC.

The V gene is TRBV5-4, the J gene TRBJ2-5, with D perhaps assigned TRBD1 or TRBD2 (5 bases each). V gave up 0 bases and J gave up 0 bases, with 24 bases separating them. The CDR3 length is 20 residues. Germline CDR1 SGHNT, CDR2 YYREEE (reference sequence). CDR3 residues: CASSLALWDPSEANQETQYF. For the CDR3, the DNA is TGTGCCAGCAGCTTGGCTCTGTGGGACCCATCAGAAGCCAACCAAGAGACCCAGTACTTC. Full variable domain (missing parts from reference TRBV5-4 and TRBJ2-5): ETGVTQSPTHLIKTRGQQVTLRCSSQSGHNTVSWYQQALGQGPQFIFQYYREEENGRGNFPPRFSGLQFPNYSSELNVNALELDDSALYLCASSLALWDPSEANQETQYFGPGTRLLVL.

In its sample, this clonotype was seen a few times. CDR3 in amino acids: CASSFRGRREQYF. Here the CDR3 DNA reads TGTGCCAGCAGTTTCAGGGGGCGTCGCGAGCAGTACTTC. The chain joins TRBV28 to TRBJ2-7, with 8 bases matching TRBD1. The CDR3 has 13 amino acids. V shed 3 bases, J shed 6 bases, and the junction held 4 bases outside the gene matches. Germline assignment: CDR1 MDHEN and CDR2 SYDVKM.

In this sample, this clonotype turned up a few times. The rearrangement uses TRBV6-1 and TRBJ2-3; 7 bases are a match to TRBD2. Germline V gene data show CDR1 as MNHNS and CDR2 as SASEGT. Germline trimming cut 3 bases from V and 1 base from J; bases unmatched to any gene: 7. CDR3 length equals 16 residues. The CDR3 region has the DNA TGTGCCAGCAGTGATCCCGGGACTATCCGCACAGATACGCAGTATTTT. Protein: CASSDPGTIRTDTQYF.

This chain connects TRBV6-5 to TRBJ2-3; D is ambiguous. Germline CDR1 reads MNHEY; CDR2 reads SVGAGI. The CDR3 is 14 amino acids. V lost 5 bases to trimming and J lost 2 bases, with 11 bases between them. The CDR3 bases are TGTGCCAGCAGTGACCTTCAATACACAGATACGCAGTATTTT. Translated: CASSDLQYTDTQYF.

The gene calls are TRBV24-1 and TRBJ2-3; tentative D call: TRBD2 (6 bases). The CDR3 has 15 amino acids. Trimming pared 3 bases from V and 4 bases from J, leaving 13 bases between. CDR1 and CDR2 from the germline V gene are KGHDR and SFDVKD. The CDR3 protein is CATSDRDSQSDTQYF. The CDR3 coding sequence is TGTGCCACCAGTGATCGGGACTCCCAGTCAGATACGCAGTATTTT.

The chain has TRBV20-1 and TRBJ1-1; D remains ambiguous. The CDR3 length is 13 residues. Germline CDR1 is DFQATT and CDR2 is SNEGSKA (reference sequence). Trimming stripped 3 bases from V and 1 base from J, with 9 bases between. In DNA, the CDR3 is TGCAGTGCTAGTAGGGAAGCGAACACTGAAGCTTTCTTT. This translates into CSASREANTEAFF.

In its sample, this clonotype was seen a few times. V and J are TRBV4-2 and TRBJ1-4; tentative D call: TRBD1 (5 bases). The CDR3 has 16 amino acids. In germline, CDR1 is LGHNA, CDR2 YNFKEQ. Between the trimmed V and J ends, which lost 0 bases and 3 bases, there was a span of 11 bases. The CDR3 region has the DNA TGTGCCAGCAGCCAAGATTCTGGGGGGTCTAATGAAAAACTGTTTTTT. Translating gives CASSQDSGGSNEKLFF.

A note on this clonotype: This clone may be a read error of a much larger clone one base away. This chain uses TRBV20-1 with TRBJ1-1; D not resolved. The CDR3 covers 15 residues. With 4 bases removed from V and 4 bases from J, the gap between germline ends came to 19 bases. The germline CDR1 and CDR2 sequences are DFQATT and SNEGSKA (reference sequence). This CDR3 is CSAKEAMGLATEAFF. The CDR3 DNA sequence: TGCAGTGCTAAGGAGGCAATGGGGTTAGCCACTGAAGCTTTCTTT.